The 31 T cell receptor beta chains below all came from one sample that was sequenced in a study of blood T cell repertoires in COVID-19 (dated by TCRdb to about 2020). The library was prepared using the immunoSEQ multiplex PCR assay. TCRdb's version of the immuneACCESS table is confined to in-frame rearrangements and falls short of the full clone set. An unresolved V gene accounts for under half of the shortfall where checked; the remainder is of unknown origin. This sample has 250,000 to 300,000 clones in its table, and roughly 80% of those were observed once. The top ten clones comprise roughly 4.5% of the sample. The sample taken for sequencing was peripheral blood. The receptor source for this set is a man between 60 and 70 years old who had recovered from COVID-19.

V is TRBV4-2 and J is TRBJ2-1; no clear D gene. Germline CDR1 LGHNA, CDR2 YNFKEQ. The CDR3 extends over 17 amino acids. V was trimmed by 0 bases and J by 6 bases, leaving 18 bases between them. CDR3 sequence (DNA): TGTGCCAGCAGCCAAGATTGGTGGTCCCGGCAGCGCAATGAGCAGTTCTTC. Protein product: CASSQDWWSRQRNEQFF.

The chain is built from TRBV2 and TRBJ2-2; D might be TRBD2 (5 bases). V was trimmed by 6 bases and J by 4 bases, leaving 18 bases between them. Germline V gene lookup returns CDR1 SNHLY and CDR2 FYNNEI. The length of the CDR3 is 16 residues. The CDR3 nucleotides read TGTGCCAGCAGAAGAGATACTAGGGTTCCCACCGGGGAGCTGTTTTTT. This sequence encodes CASRRDTRVPTGELFF.

The rearrangement links TRBV27 to TRBJ2-7; 8 bases line up with TRBD1. J was trimmed by 6 bases and V by 6 bases; bases with no gene match: 13. This CDR3 has 15 residues. Germline values: CDR1 MNHEY, CDR2 SMNVEV (reference sequence). CDR3 loop: CASSRGQGNRGEQYF. The CDR3 coding sequence is TGTGCCAGCAGCAGAGGACAGGGTAATCGGGGCGAGCAGTACTTC.

Concerning this clone itself: Other DNA sequences of this sample code for an identical CDR3. V and J are TRBV5-1 and TRBJ2-1; possibly TRBD1 for D (5 bases). Trimming cost V 4 bases and J 1 base, with 9 bases left between them. Per germline, CDR1 SGHRS and CDR2 YFSETQ. CDR3 length: 14 amino acids. This CDR3 is CASSPPGSYNEQFF. The CDR3 DNA reads TGCGCCAGCAGCCCGCCAGGGTCCTACAATGAGCAGTTCTTC.

This chain joins TRBV18 and TRBJ2-7; 9 bases line up with TRBD1. This CDR3 is 16 amino acids long. The germline V gene has CDR1 KGHSH and CDR2 LQKENI. J was trimmed by 3 bases and V by 4 bases; bases with no gene match: 10. The CDR3 here is CASSLSGQGLIYEQYF. The CDR3, as DNA: TGTGCCAGCTCACTCTCAGGACAGGGGTTGATCTACGAGCAGTACTTC. Combining the CDR3 with reference TRBV18 and TRBJ2-7 gives the whole variable domain NAGVMQNPRHLVRRRGQEARLRCSPMKGHSHVYWYRQLPEEGLKFMVYLQKENIIDESGMPKERFSAEFPKEGPSILRIQQVVRGDSAAYFCASSLSGQGLIYEQYFGPGTRLTVT.

The V gene is TRBV3-1 (or the pseudogene TRBV3-2), the J gene TRBJ2-7; the match to TRBD1 covers 7 bases. This CDR3 is built from 15 residues. V was clipped by 6 bases and J by 0 bases; unmatched bases: 8. Germline V lookup: CDR1 LGHDT, CDR2 YNNKEL (reference sequence). The DNA of the CDR3 is TGTGCCAGCAGACCCACAGGGGACCTCTCCTACGAGCAGTACTTC. Translated, it gives CASRPTGDLSYEQYF.

The CDR3 bases are TGTGCCAGCAGCCGTAAACAGGGGGGCACAGATACGCAGTATTTT. Translated, it gives CASSRKQGGTDTQYF. The chain recombines TRBV5-4 with TRBJ2-3, with 8 bases identical to TRBD1. CDR3 length: 15 residues. Germline trimming cut 4 bases from V and 1 base from J; bases unmatched to any gene: 5. Germline V gives CDR1 SGHNT, CDR2 YYREEE (reference sequence). Filled out from reference TRBV5-4 and TRBJ2-3, the complete variable domain reads ETGVTQSPTHLIKTRGQQVTLRCSSQSGHNTVSWYQQALGQGPQFIFQYYREEENGRGNFPPRFSGLQFPNYSSELNVNALELDDSALYLCASSRKQGGTDTQYFGPGTRLTVL.

V usage is TRBV11-2 and J usage is TRBJ2-1, with D possibly being TRBD2 (6 bases). Per the germline V gene, CDR1 is SGHAT and CDR2 is FQNNGV. V gave up 6 bases and J gave up 4 bases, with 10 bases separating them. The length of the CDR3 is 13 residues. This CDR3 reads CASRRSGYNEQFF. The DNA of the CDR3 is TGTGCCAGCAGACGAAGCGGGTACAATGAGCAGTTCTTC.

As for this clone: A junction end diverges from the germline sequence, so it may reflect a read error. The chain is built from TRBV2 and TRBJ1-3; D gene uncertain. Germline loops: CDR1 SNHLY, CDR2 FYNNEI. The CDR3 covers 16 residues. In nucleotides, the CDR3 is TGTGCCAGCAGAGAAGATGCCAGAATCTCTGGAAACACCATATATTTT. Amino acids: CASREDARISGNTIYF.

This chain uses TRBV6-1 with TRBJ1-1; D might be TRBD1 (5 bases). The CDR3 extends over 16 amino acids. The germline CDR1 and CDR2 sequences are MNHNS and SASEGT. Deletions cut 1 base from V and 0 bases from J, with 12 bases between. CDR3 nucleotides: TGTGCCAGCAGTGAAGGATGGGGGGGAATGAACACTGAAGCTTTCTTT. This gives the protein CASSEGWGGMNTEAFF.

This clone has more than one count but fewer than ten. This sample also contains other DNA sequences that code for the same CDR3. J is TRBJ2-7 and V is TRBV27, with D possibly being TRBD1 (6 bases). The germline V gene has CDR1 MNHEY and CDR2 SMNVEV (reference sequence). The CDR3 totals 14 residues. V lost 5 bases and J lost 3, with 14 bases in between. CDR3 coding DNA: TGTGCCAGCAGTCCCTCCGGGACAAACTACGAGCAGTACTTC. It yields the protein CASSPSGTNYEQYF.

J is TRBJ1-2 and V is TRBV20-1; D possibly corresponds to TRBD1 (5 bases). Trimming shortened V by 3 bases and J by 5 bases, and 16 bases separated the two germline ends. From germline, CDR1 is DFQATT and CDR2 SNEGSKA (reference sequence). This CDR3 comprises 14 residues. The CDR3 sequence is CSASKDTGGYGYTF. Here the CDR3 DNA reads TGCAGTGCTAGTAAGGACACCGGCGGATATGGCTACACCTTC.

The chain recombines TRBV5-5 with TRBJ1-2, with 10 bases fitting TRBD1. J was trimmed by 7 bases and V by 4 bases; bases with no gene match: 7. The CDR3 has 14 amino acids. CDR1 is SGHKS, CDR2 YYEKEE, per germline (reference sequence). CDR3 sequence: CASSTDRGSAGYTF. CDR3 DNA sequence: TGTGCCAGCAGCACGGACAGGGGGTCGGCTGGCTACACCTTC.

V usage is TRBV10-2 and J usage is TRBJ2-3, with 12 nucleotides matching TRBD2. CDR3 size: 15 residues. V was clipped by 6 bases and J by 3 bases; unmatched bases: 4. CDR1 and CDR2 (germline): WSHSY, SAAADI. CDR3 in DNA: TGCGCCAGCAGCGACACTAGCGGGAGGACAGATACGCAGTATTTT. Its protein product is CASSDTSGRTDTQYF.

The rearrangement links TRBV7-9 to TRBJ2-2, with D unresolved. This CDR3 has 14 amino acids. Germline V gene lookup returns CDR1 SEHNR and CDR2 FQNEAQ (reference sequence). Trimming took 8 bases from V and 0 from J, leaving 10 bases between them. CDR3 residues: CASRGSPNTGELFF. The CDR3 coding sequence is TGTGCCAGCCGCGGAAGCCCGAACACCGGGGAGCTGTTTTTT.

This clone came up once. The gene calls are TRBV2 and TRBJ2-3, with TRBD2 matching over 7 bases. The CDR3 sequence is 16 residues long. V shed 0 bases, J shed 6 bases, and the junction held 9 bases outside the gene matches. CDR1 is SNHLY and CDR2 is FYNNEI in the germline V gene. This CDR3 is CASSEAGPGGGDTQYF. In DNA form, the CDR3 reads TGTGCCAGCAGTGAAGCGGGCCCCGGGGGAGGGGATACGCAGTATTTT.

The chain has TRBV27 and TRBJ2-2; 9 bases map to TRBD1. V shed 10 bases, J shed 4 bases, and the junction held 7 bases outside the gene matches. Germline V gene data show CDR1 as MNHEY and CDR2 as SMNVEV (reference sequence). The CDR3 has 14 amino acids. The CDR3 region is CAIRTGARTGELFF. CDR3 DNA sequence: TGTGCCATCAGGACAGGGGCGCGCACCGGGGAGCTGTTTTTT.

This clone was counted once. V gene TRBV7-8 combines with J gene TRBJ2-7; tentatively, D is TRBD2 (6 bases). The CDR3 has 14 amino acids. Trimming took off 1 base at V and 9 bases at J, with 16 bases between the two ends. CDR1 is SGHVS and CDR2 is FQNEAQ in the germline V gene. The CDR3 nucleotides read TGTGCCAGCAGCTTAGTGTCAGGGCAGGGAGGGCAGTACTTC. Protein sequence: CASSLVSGQGGQYF.

V usage is TRBV18 and J usage is TRBJ2-2; D not certain. In germline, CDR1 is KGHSH, CDR2 LQKENI. V dropped 2 bases and J dropped 7 bases, with 8 bases sitting between them. The CDR3 extends over 13 amino acids. CDR3 in DNA: TGTGCCAGCTCACCAACCCTACGCGGGGAGCTGTTTTTT. It encodes CASSPTLRGELFF.

In the case of this clone: Different DNA sequences within this sample yield the same CDR3. The chain uses TRBV7-9 and TRBJ2-5; the match to TRBD2 covers 8 bases. CDR1 is SEHNR, CDR2 FQNEAQ, per germline (reference sequence). V trimming: 4 bases; J trimming: 0 bases; junction bases outside the gene matches: 4. This CDR3 contains 15 residues. This CDR3 is CASSSPGGNQETQYF. The CDR3 DNA reads as TGTGCCAGCAGCTCCCCGGGGGGGAACCAAGAGACCCAGTACTTC.

V and J are TRBV7-3 and TRBJ2-2; 7 bases match TRBD1. The CDR3 covers 14 residues. In germline, CDR1 is SGHTA, CDR2 FQGTGA. V gave up 3 bases and J gave up 7 bases; unmatched junction bases: 5. The CDR3 reads CASSLTGLSGELFF. In DNA form, the CDR3 reads TGTGCCAGCAGCTTGACAGGGTTGAGCGGGGAGCTGTTTTTT.

The chain uses TRBV7-2 and TRBJ2-2; possible D gene TRBD1, 6 bases. This CDR3 has 14 amino acids. V dropped 5 bases and J dropped 1 base, with 8 bases sitting between them. CDR1 is SGHTA, CDR2 FQGNSA, per germline. The CDR3 loop is CASSQGRNTGELFF. The CDR3 coding sequence is TGTGCCAGCAGCCAGGGGCGGAACACCGGGGAGCTGTTTTTT.

This clone showed up just a few times. V is TRBV7-8 and J is TRBJ1-5; 7 bases map to TRBD1. Germline V gene data show CDR1 as SGHVS and CDR2 as FQNEAQ. The CDR3 has 17 residues. Trimming took 1 base from V and 6 from J; bases not matched to a gene: 12. For the CDR3, the DNA is TGTGCCAGCAGCTTAGGGGTACAGGGGATGGGGAGTCAGCCCCAGCATTTT. Translated, it gives CASSLGVQGMGSQPQHF.

The CDR3 is CASSPSSGPNYGYTF. CDR3 nucleotides: TGTGCCAGCAGCCCGTCCAGCGGCCCTAACTATGGCTACACCTTC. The genes are TRBV11-2 and TRBJ1-2; no reliable D call. CDR3 length: 15 residues. From germline, CDR1 is SGHAT and CDR2 FQNNGV. V was pared by 5 bases and J by 0 bases, with 13 bases between. Looking up the rest from reference TRBV11-2 and TRBJ1-2 gives the full variable domain: EAGVAQSPRYKIIEKRQSVAFWCNPISGHATLYWYQQILGQGPKLLIQFQNNGVVDDSQLPKDRFSAERLKGVDSTLKIQPAKLEDSAVYLCASSPSSGPNYGYTFGSGTRLTVV.

V and J are TRBV5-1 and TRBJ2-7; TRBD1 matches at 7 bases. The germline V gene encodes CDR1 SGHRS and CDR2 YFSETQ. The CDR3 covers 12 residues. Trimming took 3 bases from V and 3 from J; bases not matched to a gene: 0. CDR3 amino acids: CASSWDSYEQYF. The CDR3 DNA follows: TGCGCCAGCAGCTGGGACAGCTACGAGCAGTACTTC.

The chain is built from TRBV7-3 and TRBJ2-5; no firm D call. V was shortened by 6 bases and J by 1 base, with 18 bases between the two germline ends. CDR3 length: 16 amino acids. Germline V gives CDR1 SGHTA, CDR2 FQGTGA. CDR3 bases: TGTGCCAGCAGGCTATGGGCCGGTTGGCTCCAAGAGACCCAGTACTTC. Translated, it gives CASRLWAGWLQETQYF.

The chain employs TRBV28 and TRBJ1-5, with D possibly TRBD1 on 5 matching bases. Germline V gene sequence: CDR1 MDHEN, CDR2 SYDVKM. Trimming pared 7 bases from V and 7 bases from J, leaving 17 bases between. CDR3 length: 14 amino acids. The CDR3 coding sequence is TGTGCCAGCACCCTCTTGGGGCTGCGACAGCCCCAGCATTTT. Translated: CASTLLGLRQPQHF. Full variable domain (remainder filled in from reference TRBV28 and TRBJ1-5): DVKVTQSSRYLVKRTGEKVFLECVQDMDHENMFWYRQDPGLGLRLIYFSYDVKMKEKGDIPEGYSVSREKKERFSLILESASTNQTSMYLCASTLLGLRQPQHFGDGTRLSIL.

The J gene is TRBJ2-7, the V gene TRBV11-2; 7 positions agree with TRBD2. CDR3 length: 18 residues. V gave up 1 base and J gave up 0 bases; unmatched junction bases: 12. Per germline, CDR1 SGHAT and CDR2 FQNNGV. CDR3 residues: CASSLAVSGWGISYEQYF. The CDR3 DNA follows: TGTGCCAGCAGCTTAGCGGTTAGCGGGTGGGGGATCTCCTACGAGCAGTACTTC.

The J gene is TRBJ1-5, the V gene TRBV15, with 10 bases aligning to TRBD1. The germline CDR1 and CDR2 sequences are LNHNV and YYDKDF (reference sequence). V dropped 0 bases and J dropped 9; count of bases not matched to a gene: 14. The CDR3 is made up of 18 amino acids. CDR3 nucleotides: TGTGCCACCAGCAGAGATATTTCGGGGACAGGGGCGGGTTGGCCCCAGCATTTT. Amino acids: CATSRDISGTGAGWPQHF.

This chain joins TRBV2 and TRBJ2-7; 8 bases are a match to TRBD2. J was trimmed by 6 bases and V by 10 bases; bases with no gene match: 8. The CDR3 spans 12 residues. CDR1 SNHLY and CDR2 FYNNEI come from the germline V gene. The CDR3 bases are TGTGCCACCCAGCGGGAGTTGGGCGAGCAGTACTTC. As protein: CATQRELGEQYF.

The chain employs TRBV7-2 and TRBJ2-5; D call uncertain. The CDR3 is 14 amino acids. Germline-derived CDR1 and CDR2 are SGHTA and FQGNSA. Trimming cost V 5 bases and J 2 bases, with 12 bases left between them. CDR3 protein: CASSPTGLQETQYF. The CDR3 DNA is TGTGCCAGCAGCCCTACCGGGTTGCAAGAGACCCAGTACTTC.